This T cell receptor (beta chain) was obtained from a study of OX40 agonist ivuxolimab in advanced cancers. For the study at large: Ivuxolimab, which is an agonistic anti-OX40 (CD134) antibody, was administered to the patients.

Notes on the study in general: Relative to CD4+, CD8+ T cells held more expanded clones on average. Expansion of clones was among the lowest in partial responders at 0.1-3.0 mg/kg.

It was autoimmune disease history or systemic immunosuppression that excluded patients. Assay used: immunoSEQ multiplex PCR; TCRdb lists only in-frame clones, some missing. The table lists tens of thousands of clones, more than 60% of them singletons. Germline CDR1 and CDR2: ENHRY and SYGVKD. V lost 4 bases to trimming and J lost 7 bases; unmatched junction nucleotides: 5. The CDR3 consists of 14 residues. Notes on this clone: Its antigen is not identified.

The sequencing here drew on CD4+ or CD8+ T cells sorted from blood, taken in a trial of the OX40 agonist ivuxolimab. The TCR was taken from an adult with an advanced solid tumor such as melanoma, head and neck, liver or kidney cancer. This sequence joins TRBV10-3 and TRBJ2-1; 9 nucleotides align to TRBD1. CDR3 loop: CAISADRGGNEQFF. As DNA, the CDR3 is TGTGCCATCAGTGCGGACAGGGGAGGAAATGAGCAGTTCTTC.